This TCR beta chain stems from a study of OX40 agonist ivuxolimab in advanced cancers. Study summary: At doses from 0.01 to 10 mg/kg, patients were given intravenous ivuxolimab every 2 weeks. A diagnosis of hepatocellular carcinoma, melanoma, renal cell or head and neck cancer was present in dose-escalation patients. Overall study results and limits: Antigen specificity remained undetermined for the expanded peripheral T cells.

The junction had 9 bases not matched to a gene; V was cut back by 5 bases and J by 6 bases. There are 16 residues in the CDR3. CDR1 and CDR2 (germline): MNHEY, SMNVEV (reference sequence). Sequencing was performed with immunoSEQ multiplex PCR; in TCRdb, only in-frame clones are kept and a portion is missing. The table includes 50,000 or so clones, less than 90% detected once. As to this clone: No antigen is known for it.

Sample: CD4+ or CD8+ T cells sorted from blood, taken in a trial of the OX40 agonist ivuxolimab. The sequence derives from an adult with an advanced solid tumor such as melanoma, head and neck, liver or kidney cancer. The chain couples TRBV27 to TRBJ2-7; 14 bases are a match to TRBD2. The CDR3 spells CASSPTPGLAGGEQYF. CDR3 bases: TGTGCCAGCAGTCCGACCCCTGGACTAGCGGGAGGCGAGCAGTACTTC.